This T cell receptor (beta chain) was sequenced during a study of T cell responses to AZD1222 COVID-19 vaccine. On this clone: The antigen is not known.

Study observations and caveats: Clonal diversity was possibly underestimated, and white British individuals and females predominated among donors. Unmutated variant regions are reportedly the target of nearly half of TCRs that are spike-specific. Dominant at 160-218 and 743-854, vaccine-associated CD4 TCRs also spanned spike.

TCRdb keeps only in-frame clones here, not all; method: immunoSEQ multiplex PCR. This sample's clone table lists about 140,000 clones. There are 16 residues in the CDR3. Germline V gives CDR1 SEHNR, CDR2 FQNEAQ (reference sequence). Between the trimmed V and J ends, which lost 1 base and 0 bases, there was a span of 10 bases. The TCR originated in an adult in good health. The chain couples TRBV7-9 to TRBJ2-4; D is ambiguous. Sequenced material: peripheral blood. The CDR3: CASSLGHPGAKNIQYF. The CDR3 DNA sequence: TGTGCCAGCAGCTTAGGGCACCCAGGAGCCAAAAACATTCAGTACTTC.